This TCR beta chain comes out of a study of radiotherapy plus CTLA-4 blockade in lung cancer. Study background: 15% to 20% of enrolled patients responded objectively, and roughly 31% had disease control. Study observations and caveats: Early blood T cell clone dynamics reportedly forecast response best, with interferon-beta. Radiotherapy with ipilimumab was followed by blood expansion of tumor-derived clones.

Method: immunoSEQ multiplex PCR; TCRdb's copy keeps in-frame clones and lacks some. This sample yields about 88,000 clones, of which about two thirds are seen a single time; around 15% belongs to the top ten. A note on this clone: Its matching antigen is unknown.

Trimming left V 7 bases short and J 6 bases short, with 12 bases between. CDR3 length: 13 amino acids. From germline, CDR1 is MNHNS and CDR2 SASEGT. Focal radiation and CTLA-4 blockade (ipilimumab) were tested in chemo-refractory metastatic non-small-cell lung cancer patients. This clonotype originated in a human donor with non-small cell lung cancer that progressed on radiotherapy plus ipilimumab. The sequenced sample was peripheral blood, obtained from a patient treated with radiotherapy plus ipilimumab. The chain couples TRBV6-1 to TRBJ2-2; D is unclear. CDR3 residues: CASNPPGAGELFF. As DNA, the CDR3 is TGTGCCAGCAATCCCCCTGGGGCCGGGGAGCTGTTTTTT.